Below are 7 T cell receptor beta chains sequenced from a single sample in a study of cytomegalovirus exposure and HLA in healthy donors (dated by TCRdb to about 2017). The library came from the immunoSEQ multiplex PCR assay. The multiplex PCR relied on a mix of 60 forward primers for TCR Vbeta segments and 13 reverse primers for TCR Jbeta segments. The table was pulled from immuneACCESS by TCRdb, which kept in-frame rearrangements only. Such tables lose some clones; where checked, under half of the loss comes from unresolved V genes, and the rest has no known cause. Within this sample are approximately 79,000 clones, with roughly 80% of them counted one time only. Roughly 1.9% of the sample is held by the ten biggest clonotypes. What was sequenced was PBMCs. The receptor source for this set is a boy aged 10-17 years in good health and CMV-seronegative.

This chain joins TRBV6-5 and TRBJ2-7; 9 bases align to TRBD1. This CDR3 has 15 amino acids. Germline loops: CDR1 MNHEY, CDR2 SVGAGI. After removal of 6 bases from V and 3 bases from J, the junction contained 9 bases not matched to a gene. CDR3 amino acids: CASRPRTGDVYEQYF. For the CDR3, the DNA is TGTGCCAGCAGGCCCAGGACAGGGGACGTCTACGAGCAGTACTTC.

V and J are TRBV18 and TRBJ1-1; no reliable D call. The CDR3 runs to 14 residues. Trimming shortened V by 2 bases and J by 1 base, and 8 bases separated the two germline ends. The germline V gene has CDR1 KGHSH and CDR2 LQKENI. The CDR3 DNA is TGTGCCAGCTCACCAGGACTTACGAACACTGAAGCTTTCTTT. As protein: CASSPGLTNTEAFF. Full variable domain (rest looked up from reference TRBV18 and TRBJ1-1): NAGVMQNPRHLVRRRGQEARLRCSPMKGHSHVYWYRQLPEEGLKFMVYLQKENIIDESGMPKERFSAEFPKEGPSILRIQQVVRGDSAAYFCASSPGLTNTEAFFGQGTRLTVV.

This chain joins TRBV28 and TRBJ1-2; no clear D. The CDR3 runs 13 residues. The germline CDR1 and CDR2 sequences are MDHEN and SYDVKM. V was trimmed by 4 bases and J by 5 bases, leaving 11 bases between them. The chain's CDR3 is CASSSTSRYGYTF. CDR3 sequence (DNA): TGTGCCAGCAGTTCCACGAGCCGGTATGGCTACACCTTC.

The chain links TRBV18 to TRBJ1-2; 8 nucleotides align to TRBD1. V lost 3 bases to trimming and J lost 6 bases; unmatched junction nucleotides: 6. Per the germline V gene, CDR1 is KGHSH and CDR2 is LQKENI. The CDR3 totals 14 residues. The CDR3 DNA follows: TGTGCCAGCTCACCGAAGACAGGGGCGGATGGCTACACCTTC. Translation: CASSPKTGADGYTF.

The CDR3 spells CAWNSLFGTSGSNEQFF. The CDR3 coding sequence is TGTGCCTGGAACTCTCTCTTCGGGACTAGCGGGAGTAATGAGCAGTTCTTC. The gene calls are TRBV30 and TRBJ2-1; TRBD2 agrees at 14 bases. CDR3 size: 17 residues. Germline-derived CDR1 and CDR2 are GTSNPN and SVGIG (reference sequence). V trimming: 4 bases; J trimming: 7 bases; junction bases outside the gene matches: 12.

This clone turned up a few times. The junction differs from germline at one of its ends, possibly a read error. This chain uses TRBV6-1 with TRBJ2-1; 10 bases fit TRBD2. Germline lookup yields CDR1 MNHNS and CDR2 SASEGT. The CDR3 covers 17 residues. CDR3 loop: CASSQAGGVSSYNEQFF. The CDR3 DNA sequence: TGTGCCAGCAGTCAAGCGGGGGGGGTTAGCTCCTACAATGAGCAGTTCTTC.

This sequence joins TRBV7-3 and TRBJ1-5; the D is unclear. The germline V and J ends were trimmed by 0 bases and 3 bases, with 6 bases remaining between them. CDR1 SGHTA and CDR2 FQGTGA come from the germline V gene. The CDR3 loop spans 14 amino acids. This chain's CDR3 is CASSLTPVNQPQHF. As DNA, the CDR3 is TGTGCCAGCAGCTTAACACCAGTCAATCAGCCCCAGCATTTT.